This TCR beta chain was sequenced in a study of T cell responses to AZD1222 COVID-19 vaccine (dated by TCRdb to 2020 to 2022). Background for the entire study: TCR sequencing covered over 230 trial participants: roughly 200 given two doses of AZD1222 and 26 given two doses of MenACWY control vaccine. Trial participants were enrolled into age subgroups of 18-55, 56-69 and 70-plus years, which contained roughly 150, 30 and 60 TCR-sequenced participants, respectively. What the authors observed across the whole study: Participants were mostly white British, with more females than males. The authors suggested clonal diversity may have been underestimated. Because no day 14 peak-response samples were available, the repertoires could be characterized only after the peak T cell response. The 56-69-year group was small, and its depth increase did not reach significance, likely because of low power. Conclusions about previously exposed vaccinees were limited because only six AZD1222 recipients were SARS-CoV-2 seropositive at baseline. Reportedly, close to half of the unique spike-specific TCRs recognized epitopes lying outside the regions that are mutated in the B.1.351 and B.1.1.7 variants. After two AZD1222 doses, both the breadth and the depth of spike-specific TCRs were significantly higher than at day 0 and than in MenACWY recipients. Vaccine-associated CD4 TCRs spanned the whole spike protein, with dominant responses in regions 160-218 and 743-854.

The CDR3 regions of human TCRbeta chains were analyzed by immunosequencing. The original pipeline was this. TCRs in the repertoires were compared against a reference library of SARS-CoV-2-specific TCRs that had been generated with the MIRA antigen-specificity platform. Breadth was defined as the fraction of unique TCRs that were SARS-CoV-2-associated, and depth was defined as the fraction of total T cells that were SARS-CoV-2-associated. Using the MIRA data, each spike-specific TCR was mapped to the spike region that the TCR reacts to and placed in a CD4 or CD8 class. Log10-transformed breadth and depth values were compared by one-way ANOVA with Sidak's multiple comparisons tests. TCRdb re-hosts the immuneACCESS table, in-frame sequences only. Its copies lack some clones; in the studies checked, an unresolved V gene accounts for under half of them, and the cause for the rest is not known. Clone size and V and J calls were adopted from that table, with D and trimming inferred from the DNA. Across this sample there are about 120,000 clones, with over 75% seen only once. The ten top clones hold around 3.8% of the sample.

Per the publication, the time point label means: about 28 days (+/-7) after the second vaccine dose. This specimen's treatment or condition label, interpreted: meningococcal conjugate vaccine given as trial control. Vaccinee samples came from UK trials COV001 and COV002, including a single-blind randomized controlled phase 2/3 trial of AZD1222 (ChAdOx1 nCoV-19) in healthy adults. Trial participant PBMC samples were collected at day 0 and day 28 after the second dose for TCRbeta chain sequencing. The germline V gene encodes CDR1 WSHSY and CDR2 SAAADI. The CDR3 has 17 amino acids, counting the end cysteine and phenylalanine. Solely the CDR3 DNA is kept, with 51 bases framed from the first base. Trimming at the junction amounts to 0 bases on V and 7 bases on J, and the germline ends lie 18 bases apart. As regards this clone: Its cognate antigen has yet to be identified. The record has no base qualities; no much larger clone is one base away.

This TCR came from an adult who received the MenACWY meningococcal vaccine as a control. The rearranged chain carries TRBV10-2 and TRBJ2-2, and perhaps TRBD2 as D gene, on 6 matching bases. The specimen was peripheral blood, collected 28 days after the second dose of the MenACWY control vaccine. The DNA reads TGCGCCAGCAGTGAGTCGTGGGCTAGCGCATCCGGCGGGGAGCTGTTTTTT. Its protein product is CASSESWASASGGELFF.